This TCR beta chain was found in a study of blood T cell repertoires in COVID-19. Only in-frame clones appear in the TCRdb table, and some are missing; sequencing was by immunoSEQ multiplex PCR. The sample contains about 38,000 clones, 80% to 85% of which appear only once. The specimen sequenced was peripheral blood. This TCR derives from a man aged 55-75 years with COVID-19, enrolled during active disease.

This CDR3 is CASSFDTGTANEKLFF. CDR3 nucleotides: TGTGCCAGCAGTTTCGATACCGGGACAGCTAATGAAAAACTGTTTTTT. This sequence joins TRBV28 and TRBJ1-4; TRBD1 matches at 7 bases. From germline, CDR1 is MDHEN and CDR2 SYDVKM. Trimming took 3 bases from V and 3 from J; bases not matched to a gene: 7. The CDR3 has 16 amino acids.